Listed here are 27 T cell receptor beta chains from one sample, sequenced in a study of cytomegalovirus exposure and HLA in healthy donors. The assay was immunoSEQ multiplex PCR, and TCRdb's table has in-frame clones only and misses some. The sample contains 250,000 to 400,000 clones, approximately 85% of which appear only once. The sequenced material came from PBMCs. The receptor source for this set is a man between 25 and 39 years old in good health and CMV-seronegative.

V gene TRBV9 combines with J gene TRBJ2-5, with 11 bases matching TRBD2. In germline, CDR1 is SGDLS, CDR2 YYNGEE. The CDR3 is made up of 16 amino acids. J was trimmed by 2 bases and V by 4 bases; bases with no gene match: 7. CDR3 sequence: CASSLTSGALQETQYF. DNA for the CDR3: TGTGCCAGCAGCCTGACTAGCGGGGCCCTACAAGAGACCCAGTACTTC.

V and J are TRBV4-1 and TRBJ1-3; no clear D gene. V gave up 4 bases and J gave up 2 bases, with 12 bases separating them. The CDR3 is made up of 15 amino acids. Germline CDR1 reads MGHRA; CDR2 reads YSYEKL. DNA for the CDR3: TGCGCCAGCAGCCGAGAAGTCGGGGCTGGAAACACCATATATTTT. Amino acids: CASSREVGAGNTIYF.

V is TRBV29-1 and J is TRBJ1-3; D is unresolved. Germline values: CDR1 SQVTM, CDR2 ANQGSEA. The CDR3 is 13 amino acids. Trimming cost V 3 bases and J 0 bases, with 6 bases left between them. The CDR3 is CSVDTDSGNTIYF. CDR3 nucleotide sequence: TGCAGCGTTGATACAGACTCTGGAAACACCATATATTTT.

J is TRBJ1-2 and V is TRBV9; TRBD1 matches 7 bases. The CDR3 loop spans 14 amino acids. Trimming at V came to 0 bases and at J to 4 bases, leaving 3 bases not matched to a gene. Germline lookup yields CDR1 SGDLS and CDR2 YYNGEE. CDR3 protein: CASSVDRGPYGYTF. The CDR3 bases are TGTGCCAGCAGCGTAGACAGGGGACCCTATGGCTACACCTTC.

The chain carries TRBV6-5 and TRBJ2-6; TRBD1 might be the D (6 bases). This CDR3 spans 15 amino acids. Germline CDR1 reads MNHEY; CDR2 reads SVGAGI. Trimming removed 7 bases from V and 2 bases from J, with 12 bases in between. This CDR3 is CASKLQGAGANVLTF. The DNA of the CDR3 is TGTGCCAGCAAGCTACAGGGAGCTGGGGCCAACGTCCTGACTTTC.

The rearrangement uses TRBV6-1 and TRBJ2-1; D is perhaps TRBD2 (6 bases). This CDR3 is 10 amino acids long. Trimming removed 3 bases from V and 15 bases from J, with 9 bases in between. Germline CDR1 is MNHNS and CDR2 is SASEGT. CDR3 DNA sequence: TGTGCCAGCAGTGATTTAGCGGCGTTCTTC. It specifies CASSDLAAFF.

The V gene is TRBV6-5, the J gene TRBJ2-5; 7 bases are shared with TRBD2. This CDR3 region has 15 residues. Germline loops: CDR1 MNHEY, CDR2 SVGAGI. Trimming took 4 bases from V and 5 from J; bases not matched to a gene: 10. The CDR3 loop reads CASSWGGRVQETQYF. Written as DNA, the CDR3 is TGTGCCAGCAGTTGGGGGGGTAGGGTACAGGAGACCCAGTACTTC.

The chain combines TRBV18 with TRBJ1-1; possibly TRBD1 for D (5 bases). The CDR3 length is 17 residues. Trimming stripped 5 bases from V and 3 bases from J, with 22 bases between. Germline lookup yields CDR1 KGHSH and CDR2 LQKENI. The CDR3: CASSTREQGGRDTEAFF. For the CDR3, the DNA is TGTGCCAGCTCAACCCGCGAGCAGGGAGGCAGGGACACTGAAGCTTTCTTT.

The gene calls are TRBV7-9 and TRBJ1-1; 7 nucleotides match TRBD1. J was trimmed by 1 base and V by 1 base; bases with no gene match: 9. The CDR3 consists of 17 residues. CDR1 is SEHNR and CDR2 is FQNEAQ in the germline V gene (reference sequence). CDR3 in DNA: TGTGCCAGCAGCTTAGGAGCAGGGGGTGCAAGGAACACTGAAGCTTTCTTT. This codes for CASSLGAGGARNTEAFF.

The V call is TRBV10-1, the J call TRBJ2-7; 11 nucleotides line up with TRBD2. Germline V gives CDR1 WNHNN, CDR2 SYGVQD (reference sequence). CDR3 length: 17 amino acids. Germline trimming cut 0 bases from V and 6 bases from J; bases unmatched to any gene: 10. Here the CDR3 DNA reads TGCGCCAGCAGTGAGTCTGTGTCGGCTAGCGGGGGGAGCGAGCAGTACTTC. Translating gives CASSESVSASGGSEQYF.

This clone has a handful of counts. The V call is TRBV25-1, the J call TRBJ1-5; D is undetermined. With 1 base removed from V and 2 bases from J, the gap between germline ends came to 9 bases. CDR3 size: 15 residues. From germline, CDR1 is MGHDK and CDR2 SYGVNS. CDR3 in DNA: TGTGCCAGCAGTGAATCCGGGTTGGGCAATCAGCCCCAGCATTTT. The encoded protein is CASSESGLGNQPQHF.

The CDR3 is CASSLGQTYGYTF. The DNA for the CDR3 is TGTGCCAGCAGCTTGGGACAGACCTATGGCTACACCTTC. The chain employs TRBV5-6 and TRBJ1-2; D is possibly TRBD1 (5 bases). The CDR3 covers 13 residues. V was trimmed by 0 bases and J by 4 bases, leaving 7 bases between them. Per germline, CDR1 SGHDT and CDR2 YYEEEE.

The chain is built from TRBV14 and TRBJ2-2; 10 bases align to TRBD2. CDR1 is SGHDN, CDR2 FVKESK, per germline. The CDR3 contains 17 residues. Losses at the gene ends were 4 bases for V and 8 bases for J; bases not matched to a gene: 13. CDR3 bases: TGTGCCAGCAGCCCCCGGAGGAGCGGGGGGGCCAAAGGGGAGCTGTTTTTT. The encoded protein is CASSPRRSGGAKGELFF.

The rearrangement uses TRBV29-1 and TRBJ1-1; D gene unclear. The CDR3 is 13 amino acids. Trimming left V 1 base short and J 11 bases short, with 17 bases between. The germline V gene encodes CDR1 SQVTM and CDR2 ANQGSEA. The CDR3 sequence: CSVEALAGGRAFF. As DNA, the CDR3 is TGCAGCGTTGAAGCTTTGGCAGGAGGTCGCGCTTTCTTT.

The gene calls are TRBV4-2 and TRBJ2-7; D gene ambiguous. From germline, CDR1 is LGHNA and CDR2 YNFKEQ. V was pared by 1 base and J by 3 bases, with 19 bases between. The CDR3 consists of 17 residues. CDR3 in amino acids: CASSQGLIGFNDYEQYF. DNA for the CDR3: TGTGCCAGCAGCCAAGGCCTGATCGGGTTCAACGACTACGAGCAGTACTTC.

V and J are TRBV2 and TRBJ2-2; a possible D gene is TRBD1 (6 bases). Trimming removed 3 bases from V and 0 bases from J, with 8 bases in between. The CDR3 is 15 residues long. Germline values: CDR1 SNHLY, CDR2 FYNNEI. CDR3 region: CASSEGQTNTGELFF. The CDR3 region has the DNA TGTGCCAGCAGTGAGGGACAAACGAACACCGGGGAGCTGTTTTTT.

This clone appeared once. The V and J genes are TRBV5-6 and TRBJ2-7; 11 bases match TRBD1. The CDR3 has 14 residues. The trim removed 2 bases at V and 6 bases at J, leaving 4 bases unmatched. CDR1 SGHDT and CDR2 YYEEEE come from the germline V gene. The CDR3 reads CASSLPGQGGEQYF. Here the CDR3 DNA reads TGTGCCAGCAGCTTACCGGGACAGGGGGGCGAGCAGTACTTC.

In regard to this clone: Germline and junction disagree at one end, which may indicate a read error. This sequence joins TRBV5-1 and TRBJ1-2, with TRBD1 as a possible D gene (6 bases). The CDR3 has 11 amino acids. Germline-derived CDR1 and CDR2 are SGHRS and YFSETQ. CDR3 in amino acids: CASSLAGQLSF. The CDR3, as DNA: TGCGCCAGCAGCTTGGCCGGACAGTTAAGCTTC.

The rearrangement uses TRBV10-3 and TRBJ2-7, with a possible D match to TRBD1 (7 bases). This CDR3 region has 14 residues. Trimming removed 2 bases from V and 2 bases from J, with 10 bases in between. Germline V gene sequence: CDR1 ENHRY, CDR2 SYGVKD. CDR3 nucleotides: TGTGCCATCAGTGAGGCAGGGGGGACCTACGAGCAGTACTTC. This encodes CAISEAGGTYEQYF.

The rearrangement links TRBV2 to TRBJ1-5, with TRBD1 matching over 7 bases. This CDR3 region has 16 residues. Losses at the gene ends were 9 bases for V and 3 bases for J; bases not matched to a gene: 14. CDR1 and CDR2 (germline): SNHLY, FYNNEI. This CDR3 is CASGRLAGGNNQPQHF. In nucleotides, the CDR3 is TGTGCCAGTGGAAGGTTGGCAGGGGGTAACAATCAGCCCCAGCATTTT.

The V call is TRBV5-4, the J call TRBJ2-2; 14 bases line up with TRBD2. Germline assignment: CDR1 SGHNT and CDR2 YYREEE (reference sequence). V dropped 0 bases and J dropped 3; count of bases not matched to a gene: 7. This CDR3 region has 19 residues. The chain's CDR3 is CASSLDATSGGAYTGELFF. CDR3 DNA: TGTGCCAGCAGCTTGGATGCGACTAGCGGGGGGGCATACACCGGGGAGCTGTTTTTT.

This chain connects TRBV1 to TRBJ2-7; the table's D gene call, TRBD2, was not cross checked with the DNA. TRBV1 constitutes a pseudogene. The CDR3 contains 13 residues. The CDR3 nucleotides are TGCACCAGCAGCCAACCGAGTTTTTACGAGCAGTACTTC. Translation gives CTSSQPSFYEQYF.

J is TRBJ1-6 and V is TRBV7-6, with 8 bases lining up with TRBD1. After removal of 4 bases from V and 6 bases from J, the junction contained 2 bases not matched to a gene. This CDR3 comprises 14 residues. The germline V gene encodes CDR1 SGHVS and CDR2 FNYEAQ. CDR3 loop: CASSSDRANSPLHF. CDR3 sequence (DNA): TGTGCCAGCAGCTCGGACAGGGCTAATTCACCCCTCCACTTT.

This clone was detected once. The V and J genes are TRBV4-1 and TRBJ1-5; 9 nucleotides agree with TRBD1. Germline V gives CDR1 MGHRA, CDR2 YSYEKL. This CDR3 has 17 amino acids. V trimming: 2 bases; J trimming: 3 bases; junction bases outside the gene matches: 8. CDR3 DNA: TGCGCCAGCAGCCAAACAGGGGGCATTGGGGACAATCAGCCCCAGCATTTT. The encoded protein is CASSQTGGIGDNQPQHF.

The chain uses TRBV5-4 and TRBJ2-5, with 13 bases identical to TRBD2. J gave up 4 bases and V 3 bases, and 6 bases lay outside the gene matches. The CDR3 runs 16 residues. From germline, CDR1 is SGHNT and CDR2 YYREEE (reference sequence). In nucleotides, the CDR3 is TGTGCCAGCAGCTCTAAACTAGCGGGGGGGCTAGAGACCCAGTACTTC. The encoded protein is CASSSKLAGGLETQYF.

The genes are TRBV28 and TRBJ2-7; TRBD1 matches at 8 bases. CDR1 is MDHEN and CDR2 is SYDVKM in the germline V gene. V lost 6 bases, J lost 4 bases, and 8 bases stayed unmatched. The CDR3 spans 14 residues. CDR3 amino acids: CASSLTGVRYEQYF. As DNA, the CDR3 is TGTGCCAGCAGCCTGACAGGGGTCAGGTACGAGCAGTACTTC.

V is TRBV5-1 and J is TRBJ2-5, with D perhaps TRBD1 (5 bases). The germline V gene encodes CDR1 SGHRS and CDR2 YFSETQ. The V gene lost 5 bases and the J gene lost 7 bases, with 21 bases spanning the gap. This CDR3 contains 15 residues. CDR3 DNA sequence: TGCGCCAGCAGTCAGGAGACAGCAGCGTACGGGACCCAGTACTTC. It translates to CASSQETAAYGTQYF. Variable domain in full (rest from reference TRBV5-1 and TRBJ2-5): KAGVTQTPRYLIKTRGQQVTLSCSPISGHRSVSWYQQTPGQGLQFLFEYFSETQRNKGNFPGRFSGRQFSNSRSEMNVSTLELGDSALYLCASSQETAAYGTQYFGPGTRLLVL.